Each of the 18 T cell receptor beta chains below was sequenced from the same sample in a study of blood T cell repertoires in COVID-19. Sequenced by immunoSEQ multiplex PCR; TCRdb stores in-frame clones only, minus some. Of a few hundred thousand clones listed, roughly 86% are singletons. The source material was PBMCs or T cells enriched from blood (not recorded which). The receptors originated from a woman aged 25 to 39 who had recovered from COVID-19.

V gene TRBV6-5 combines with J gene TRBJ1-1, with a tentative D call TRBD1 (5 bases). The germline gives CDR1 MNHEY, CDR2 SVGAGI. There are 14 residues in the CDR3. Trimming removed 5 bases at V and 0 bases at J, with 10 bases between. In nucleotides, the CDR3 is TGTGCCAGCAGTCCCCGACAGCTGAACACTGAAGCTTTCTTT. As protein: CASSPRQLNTEAFF.

Details on this clone: Other DNA sequences in this specimen translate into the identical CDR3. J is TRBJ1-1 and V is TRBV5-1, with TRBD1 as a possible D gene (5 bases). V gave up 3 bases and J gave up 1 base, with 10 bases separating them. From germline, CDR1 is SGHRS and CDR2 YFSETQ. The CDR3 runs 14 residues. Here the CDR3 reads CASSSGTANTEAFF. The DNA of the CDR3 is TGCGCCAGCAGCTCCGGGACTGCGAACACTGAAGCTTTCTTT. Full variable domain (remainder filled in from reference TRBV5-1 and TRBJ1-1): KAGVTQTPRYLIKTRGQQVTLSCSPISGHRSVSWYQQTPGQGLQFLFEYFSETQRNKGNFPGRFSGRQFSNSRSEMNVSTLELGDSALYLCASSSGTANTEAFFGQGTRLTVV.

For the CDR3, the DNA is TGTGCCAGCAATTGGGCAGGACTAGGGTATGGCTACACCTTC. Protein sequence: CASNWAGLGYGYTF. This rearrangement joins TRBV28 to TRBJ1-2; D ambiguous. Trimming took 7 bases from V and 5 from J, leaving 17 bases between them. CDR3 size: 14 residues. The V gene's germline CDR1 is MDHEN and CDR2 SYDVKM.

V gene TRBV5-1 combines with J gene TRBJ2-7, with D possibly matching TRBD1 (6 bases). The V and J ends lost 0 bases and 5 bases respectively, with 15 bases between them. The CDR3 covers 15 residues. In germline, CDR1 is SGHRS, CDR2 YFSETQ. CDR3 loop: CASSLGTNRVHEQYF. The DNA of the CDR3 is TGCGCCAGCAGCTTGGGAACAAACAGGGTCCACGAGCAGTACTTC.

The rearrangement uses TRBV5-5 and TRBJ1-1, with D unclear. The CDR3 is made up of 13 amino acids. Germline values: CDR1 SGHKS, CDR2 YYEKEE (reference sequence). The ends were cut back, 1 base at V and 0 bases at J, with 4 bases in the middle. CDR3 in DNA: TGTGCCAGCAGCTTGAGAGTGAACACTGAAGCTTTCTTT. It encodes CASSLRVNTEAFF.

The chain links TRBV28 to TRBJ2-1, with 8 bases fitting TRBD1. Germline CDR1 reads MDHEN; CDR2 reads SYDVKM. V was clipped by 6 bases and J by 9 bases; unmatched bases: 10. The CDR3 is made up of 14 amino acids. CDR3 in amino acids: CASRKQGENVEQFF. Written as DNA, the CDR3 is TGTGCCAGCAGAAAACAGGGGGAGAATGTTGAGCAGTTCTTC.

The chain combines TRBV2 with TRBJ1-5, with D hard to call. Germline V gives CDR1 SNHLY, CDR2 FYNNEI. The CDR3 covers 15 residues. V was cut by 6 bases and J by 5 bases, with 17 bases left in between. CDR3 nucleotide sequence: TGTGCCAGCAGGAATGGGAGGATGATCGATCAGCCCCAGCATTTT. It specifies CASRNGRMIDQPQHF.

The gene calls are TRBV5-6 and TRBJ2-7; a possible D gene is TRBD1 (6 bases). V was cut by 3 bases and J by 5 bases, with 15 bases left in between. CDR3 length: 14 residues. Germline V gene lookup returns CDR1 SGHDT and CDR2 YYEEEE. The CDR3 spells CASSWGVGADEQYF. The CDR3 region has the DNA TGTGCCAGCAGCTGGGGAGTGGGGGCCGACGAGCAGTACTTC.

This clone was detected many times. The chain employs TRBV5-1 and TRBJ1-6; perhaps TRBD1 as D (5 bases). The V gene lost 1 base and the J gene lost 7 bases, with 12 bases spanning the gap. This CDR3 comprises 15 residues. Germline-derived CDR1 and CDR2 are SGHRS and YFSETQ. The CDR3 sequence: CASSLTGTLNSPLHF. CDR3 coding DNA: TGCGCCAGCAGCTTGACCGGGACTCTGAATTCACCCCTCCACTTT.

The chain links TRBV4-1 to TRBJ2-7; 10 bases agree with TRBD1. The J segment lost 0 bases and the V segment lost 3 bases, leaving 11 bases of the junction unmatched. Germline V gene sequence: CDR1 MGHRA, CDR2 YSYEKL. This CDR3 comprises 18 residues. The CDR3 DNA is TGCGCCAGCAGCCAGAGAAAACCGGGACAGGGGATCTCCTACGAGCAGTACTTC. Residues: CASSQRKPGQGISYEQYF.

The rearrangement links TRBV4-3 to TRBJ1-1; 7 bases are shared with TRBD1. The CDR3 runs to 17 residues. V lost 4 bases and J lost 3; bases outside the gene matches: 14. The germline V gene encodes CDR1 LGHNA and CDR2 YSLEER. The CDR3 loop is CASSPSARQGRDTEAFF. Written as DNA, the CDR3 is TGCGCCAGCAGCCCGTCAGCTCGACAGGGAAGGGACACTGAAGCTTTCTTT.

The J gene is TRBJ2-1, the V gene TRBV28; 10 bases are a match to TRBD2. The CDR3 spans 15 residues. Germline loops: CDR1 MDHEN, CDR2 SYDVKM. With 2 bases clipped from V and 9 bases from J, the junction kept 7 bases outside the gene matches. Written as DNA, the CDR3 is TGTGCCAGCAGTTTAGGGACTAGCGTCGGATCTGAGCAGTTCTTC. The encoded protein is CASSLGTSVGSEQFF. The complete variable domain, with remaining parts taken from reference TRBV28 and TRBJ2-1, reads DVKVTQSSRYLVKRTGEKVFLECVQDMDHENMFWYRQDPGLGLRLIYFSYDVKMKEKGDIPEGYSVSREKKERFSLILESASTNQTSMYLCASSLGTSVGSEQFFGPGTRLTVL.

V is TRBV11-3 and J is TRBJ2-3; D gene ambiguous. Per germline, CDR1 SGHNT and CDR2 YENEEA. CDR3 size: 15 residues. V lost 3 bases, J lost 0 bases, and 10 bases lay in between. CDR3 DNA: TGTGCCAGCAGCTTTGGCACGACTAGCACAGATACGCAGTATTTT. Its protein is CASSFGTTSTDTQYF.

The genes are TRBV5-4 and TRBJ2-1, with TRBD2 matching over 8 bases. Looked up from germline, CDR1 is SGHNT and CDR2 is YYREEE (reference sequence). This CDR3 region has 16 residues. The junction had 9 bases not matched to a gene; V was cut back by 0 bases and J by 7 bases. The CDR3 region has the DNA TGTGCCAGCAGCTTGGGGGCGGGGGGTCAAGGAAATGAGCAGTTCTTC. It codes for CASSLGAGGQGNEQFF.

The chain carries TRBV2 and TRBJ1-6; 8 bases line up with TRBD1. Per the germline V gene, CDR1 is SNHLY and CDR2 is FYNNEI. V lost 4 bases to trimming and J lost 7 bases; unmatched junction nucleotides: 3. The CDR3 is made up of 14 amino acids. Written as DNA, the CDR3 is TGTGCCAGCAGTGGGACAGGGCGGAATTCACCCCTCCACTTT. It is translated as CASSGTGRNSPLHF.

This chain uses TRBV5-1 with TRBJ1-1; a possible D gene is TRBD1 (6 bases). This CDR3 has 13 residues. The V gene's germline CDR1 is SGHRS and CDR2 YFSETQ. V dropped 4 bases and J dropped 12 bases, with 19 bases sitting between them. In DNA, the CDR3 is TGCGCCAGCAGCCAAGCTATACAGGGTAGGTCTTTCTTT. Protein product: CASSQAIQGRSFF.

V and J are TRBV5-4 and TRBJ1-6, with D possibly being TRBD1 (6 bases). The germline V gene encodes CDR1 SGHNT and CDR2 YYREEE (reference sequence). V was cut by 2 bases and J by 6 bases, with 15 bases left in between. The CDR3 has 16 amino acids. The CDR3 reads CASSFLTGGRNSPLHF. DNA for the CDR3: TGTGCCAGCAGCTTTCTGACAGGAGGACGTAATTCACCCCTCCACTTT.

The J gene is TRBJ1-6, the V gene TRBV5-5; TRBD1 aligns across 7 bases. Germline loops: CDR1 SGHKS, CDR2 YYEKEE (reference sequence). Losses at the gene ends were 2 bases for V and 13 bases for J; bases not matched to a gene: 9. CDR3 length: 14 amino acids. CDR3 DNA: TGTGCCAGCAGCTTCCAAACCCGACAGGGTCCCCTCCACTTT. Translation gives CASSFQTRQGPLHF.